The 29 T cell receptor beta chains given below trace back to one sample, sequenced in a study of T cell clones after liver transplantation. The protocol was immunoSEQ multiplex PCR, while the TCRdb copy is restricted to in-frame clones and leaves out a portion. The sample comprises about 68,000 clones, approximately 92% of which are singletons, and 0.85% to 1% rests with the top ten. Here the sequenced sample was CD4+ T cells from blood, taken about 27 months after liver transplant. The receptors were gathered from a human patient who received a liver transplant. Some of the T cells may derive from the graft donor.

This clone was counted once. The sample has other DNA sequences that encode this CDR3 too. The chain employs TRBV9 and TRBJ1-3; D is ambiguous. Germline CDR1 and CDR2: SGDLS and YYNGEE. There are 14 residues in the CDR3. Trimming left V 2 bases short and J 0 bases short, with 6 bases between. The CDR3: CASSVSSSGNTIYF. The CDR3 bases are TGTGCCAGCAGCGTTTCTTCCTCTGGAAACACCATATATTTT.

The rearrangement uses TRBV7-8 and TRBJ1-1; D is ambiguous. CDR1 and CDR2 (germline): SGHVS, FQNEAQ. The V end lost 3 bases, the J end lost 0 bases, and 8 bases lay between the germline ends. This CDR3 spans 14 amino acids. The DNA of the CDR3 is TGTGCCAGCAGCTTGGGCCAGGTGAACACTGAAGCTTTCTTT. Its protein is CASSLGQVNTEAFF.

The chain uses TRBV5-1 and TRBJ2-1, with a tentative D call TRBD2 (5 bases). There are 16 residues in the CDR3. CDR1 is SGHRS, CDR2 YFSETQ, per germline. V was trimmed by 5 bases and J by 8 bases, leaving 23 bases between them. The CDR3, as DNA: TGCGCCAGCAGACGGGGAGCATTAGCCCTTGGGGATGAGCAGTTCTTC. It encodes CASRRGALALGDEQFF.

The V and J genes are TRBV19 and TRBJ2-5, with TRBD2 matching 10 bases. Germline-derived CDR1 and CDR2 are LNHDA and SQIVND (reference sequence). CDR3 length: 13 residues. V shed 7 bases and J 4 bases; nucleotides not matched to a gene: 3. CDR3 sequence (DNA): TGTGCCAGTATGTCTAGCGGGAGAGAGACCCAGTACTTC. This sequence encodes CASMSSGRETQYF.

V and J are TRBV7-6 and TRBJ2-1; D perhaps matches TRBD1 (6 bases). Trimming stripped 5 bases from V and 3 bases from J, with 14 bases between. CDR1 is SGHVS and CDR2 is FNYEAQ in the germline V gene. CDR3 length: 15 amino acids. CDR3 protein: CASSAAGTNYNEQFF. CDR3 nucleotide sequence: TGTGCCAGCAGCGCAGCCGGGACAAACTACAATGAGCAGTTCTTC.

The chain carries TRBV5-1 and TRBJ2-3; the D is unclear. Between the trimmed V and J ends, which lost 2 bases and 3 bases, there was a span of 13 bases. The germline V gene has CDR1 SGHRS and CDR2 YFSETQ. This CDR3 spans 15 amino acids. This CDR3 reads CASSLPHQLTDTQYF. CDR3 sequence (DNA): TGCGCCAGCAGCTTACCACACCAACTTACAGATACGCAGTATTTT.

The rearrangement joins TRBV10-3 to TRBJ2-7, with 10 bases aligning to TRBD2. Germline CDR1 reads ENHRY; CDR2 reads SYGVKD. The CDR3 has 16 amino acids. J gave up 4 bases and V 6 bases, and 12 bases lay outside the gene matches. The CDR3 region is CAIRGSGRESGYEQYF. The CDR3 bases are TGTGCCATCAGGGGGAGCGGGAGGGAGAGTGGGTACGAGCAGTACTTC.

The V and J genes are TRBV6-5 and TRBJ2-1; tentative D call: TRBD2 (6 bases). Germline values: CDR1 MNHEY, CDR2 SVGAGI. The CDR3 contains 13 residues. The V end was cut by 8 bases, the J end by 0 bases, with 8 bases between. The CDR3 here is CASGRSSYNEQFF. The CDR3, as DNA: TGTGCCAGCGGGAGGAGCTCCTACAATGAGCAGTTCTTC.

This clone was detected once. The chain has TRBV30 and TRBJ2-7; D is perhaps TRBD2 (7 bases). The CDR3 loop spans 13 amino acids. Germline V lookup: CDR1 GTSNPN, CDR2 SVGIG (reference sequence). Trimming took 3 bases from V and 6 from J, leaving 15 bases between them. The CDR3 sequence: CAWRRGRATEQYF. The CDR3 DNA sequence: TGTGCCTGGAGGAGGGGGAGGGCAACCGAGCAGTACTTC.

The rearrangement uses TRBV10-2 and TRBJ2-7; no clear D. Trimming left V 4 bases short and J 3 bases short, with 7 bases between. The length of the CDR3 is 12 residues. Germline V gene lookup returns CDR1 WSHSY and CDR2 SAAADI. CDR3 nucleotide sequence: TGCGCCAGCAGTGCTGGGGACTACGAGCAGTACTTC. It translates to CASSAGDYEQYF.

The genes are TRBV29-1 and TRBJ2-3; D is possibly TRBD2 (5 bases). The ends were cut back, 6 bases at V and 3 bases at J, with 13 bases in the middle. This CDR3 comprises 13 residues. CDR1 and CDR2 (germline): SQVTM, ANQGSEA. CDR3 loop: CSVGGHTTDTQYF. The CDR3 DNA follows: TGCAGCGTGGGCGGGCACACGACAGATACGCAGTATTTT.

This chain links TRBV5-4 with TRBJ2-1; 11 bases are shared with TRBD2. Germline assignment: CDR1 SGHNT and CDR2 YYREEE (reference sequence). This CDR3 region has 17 residues. The ends lost 0 bases at V and 4 bases at J; junction bases unmatched: 6. The CDR3 loop is CASSLAPGLAAYNEQFF. DNA of the CDR3: TGTGCCAGCAGCTTGGCCCCGGGACTAGCGGCATACAATGAGCAGTTCTTC.

This chain uses TRBV19 with TRBJ2-3, with D unclear. The CDR3 has 14 amino acids. The V and J ends lost 0 bases and 2 bases respectively, with 6 bases between them. CDR1 and CDR2 (germline): LNHDA, SQIVND (reference sequence). The CDR3 DNA reads as TGTGCCAGTAGTATAGAAGCGATCACAGATACGCAGTATTTT. It specifies CASSIEAITDTQYF. Based on the CDR3 plus reference TRBV19 and TRBJ2-3, the full variable domain is DGGITQSPKYLFRKEGQNVTLSCEQNLNHDAMYWYRQDPGQGLRLIYYSQIVNDFQKGDIAEGYSVSREKKESFPLTVTSAQKNPTAFYLCASSIEAITDTQYFGPGTRLTVL.

The CDR3 spells CASSLEASGHYGYTF. DNA of the CDR3: TGTGCCAGCAGCTTGGAGGCTTCCGGTCACTATGGCTACACCTTC. V usage is TRBV5-6 and J usage is TRBJ1-2, with unresolved D. Trimming shortened V by 0 bases and J by 3 bases, and 12 bases separated the two germline ends. The CDR3 is made up of 15 amino acids. Germline values: CDR1 SGHDT, CDR2 YYEEEE. Based on the CDR3 plus reference TRBV5-6 and TRBJ1-2, the full variable domain is DAGVTQSPTHLIKTRGQQVTLRCSPKSGHDTVSWYQQALGQGPQFIFQYYEEEERQRGNFPDRFSGHQFPNYSSELNVNALLLGDSALYLCASSLEASGHYGYTFGSGTRLTVV.

The chain joins TRBV18 to TRBJ2-3, with TRBD2 matching 12 bases. Germline V gives CDR1 KGHSH, CDR2 LQKENI. The CDR3 is 18 amino acids. V lost 4 bases and J lost 0; bases outside the gene matches: 8. CDR3 nucleotides: TGTGCCAGCTCACAGCGGAAAGGGACTAGCGGGAGCACAGATACGCAGTATTTT. Its protein is CASSQRKGTSGSTDTQYF.

The V and J genes are TRBV7-2 and TRBJ2-1; 7 bases line up with TRBD2. The CDR3 runs to 19 residues. The V gene's germline CDR1 is SGHTA and CDR2 FQGNSA. V dropped 0 bases and J dropped 3; count of bases not matched to a gene: 14. The CDR3 DNA is TGTGCCAGCAGCTTAGCGGGGGGTAGGTTAGCGGGCCGCTACAATGAGCAGTTCTTC. Amino acid sequence: CASSLAGGRLAGRYNEQFF.

The V gene is TRBV5-1, the J gene TRBJ2-5; TRBD2 matches at 9 bases. Germline V gene sequence: CDR1 SGHRS, CDR2 YFSETQ. CDR3 length: 14 amino acids. V shed 6 bases and J 4 bases; nucleotides not matched to a gene: 7. The CDR3 sequence: CASTPPAGGETQYF. The DNA for the CDR3 is TGCGCCAGCACCCCCCCAGCGGGAGGAGAGACCCAGTACTTC.

This chain connects TRBV19 to TRBJ2-2, with TRBD2 identical over 9 bases. CDR3 length equals 14 residues. V shed 5 bases, J shed 4 bases, and the junction held 2 bases outside the gene matches. Germline-derived CDR1 and CDR2 are LNHDA and SQIVND (reference sequence). CDR3 in DNA: TGTGCCAGTAGTCAGCGGGAGGTCACCGGGGAGCTGTTTTTT. The encoded protein is CASSQREVTGELFF.

The chain employs TRBV10-3 and TRBJ2-1, with D unclear. CDR3 length: 18 residues. Germline lookup yields CDR1 ENHRY and CDR2 SYGVKD. V gave up 0 bases and J gave up 3 bases, with 18 bases separating them. In DNA, the CDR3 is TGTGCCATCAGTGAGTCGGGTGGTGGGGTGCGGATCTACAATGAGCAGTTCTTC. Translating it yields CAISESGGGVRIYNEQFF.

The J gene is TRBJ2-1, the V gene TRBV4-1, with D tentatively TRBD1 (6 bases). CDR3 length: 19 amino acids. Germline V gives CDR1 MGHRA, CDR2 YSYEKL. The germline V and J ends were trimmed by 2 bases and 8 bases, with 28 bases remaining between them. The CDR3 DNA sequence: TGCGCCAGCAGCCAACGGGGACCGGACTGGGGCCTTTCAGGGGATGAGCAGTTCTTC. It is translated as CASSQRGPDWGLSGDEQFF.

The chain combines TRBV7-9 with TRBJ2-3; 12 bases line up with TRBD2. V shed 6 bases, J shed 0 bases, and the junction held 10 bases outside the gene matches. The CDR3 runs to 18 residues. The germline V gene has CDR1 SEHNR and CDR2 FQNEAQ (reference sequence). The CDR3 DNA sequence: TGTGCCAGCAGAGGTCTAGCGGGAGGGCCCTCTAGCACAGATACGCAGTATTTT. Protein sequence: CASRGLAGGPSSTDTQYF.

This sequence joins TRBV19 and TRBJ1-1, with a possible D match to TRBD1 (5 bases). The CDR3 consists of 14 residues. Germline values: CDR1 LNHDA, CDR2 SQIVND (reference sequence). Trimming cost V 3 bases and J 1 base, with 9 bases left between them. CDR3 sequence: CASSIYRTNTEAFF. CDR3 bases: TGTGCCAGTAGTATCTACAGGACGAACACTGAAGCTTTCTTT. The whole variable domain, remainder taken from reference TRBV19 and TRBJ1-1, is DGGITQSPKYLFRKEGQNVTLSCEQNLNHDAMYWYRQDPGQGLRLIYYSQIVNDFQKGDIAEGYSVSREKKESFPLTVTSAQKNPTAFYLCASSIYRTNTEAFFGQGTRLTVV.

This chain uses TRBV28 with TRBJ2-7; D is uncertain. The germline V gene has CDR1 MDHEN and CDR2 SYDVKM. The CDR3 covers 15 residues. V lost 3 bases and J 5 bases, leaving 17 bases between the germline ends. For the CDR3, the DNA is TGTGCCAGCAGTTTTGTTGGGCGAACGGTCGACGAGCAGTACTTC. Amino acids: CASSFVGRTVDEQYF.

This rearrangement joins TRBV19 to TRBJ1-5, with 9 bases that match TRBD1. The germline V gene has CDR1 LNHDA and CDR2 SQIVND (reference sequence). The V segment lost 4 bases and the J segment 1 base; nucleotides outside the gene matches: 5. CDR3 size: 16 residues. CDR3 in DNA: TGTGCCAGTAGTACCGGGACAGGGAACAGCAATCAGCCCCAGCATTTT. Translating it yields CASSTGTGNSNQPQHF.

This clone was found once. V gene TRBV5-1 combines with J gene TRBJ2-1, with 7 bases identical to TRBD1. This CDR3 comprises 15 residues. J gave up 6 bases and V 6 bases, and 12 bases lay outside the gene matches. The germline CDR1 and CDR2 sequences are SGHRS and YFSETQ. The chain's CDR3 is CASKVAWAGGNEQFF. In nucleotides, the CDR3 is TGCGCCAGCAAAGTAGCCTGGGCAGGGGGCAATGAGCAGTTCTTC.

The V call is TRBV11-2, the J call TRBJ2-2; 10 nucleotides match TRBD2. With 1 base clipped from V and 4 bases from J, the junction kept 3 bases outside the gene matches. There are 16 residues in the CDR3. Germline CDR1 and CDR2: SGHAT and FQNNGV. The CDR3 protein is CASSLVRLAGTGELFF. In DNA, the CDR3 is TGTGCCAGCAGCTTAGTTCGACTAGCGGGCACCGGGGAGCTGTTTTTT. The full variable domain, completed using reference TRBV11-2 and TRBJ2-2, is EAGVAQSPRYKIIEKRQSVAFWCNPISGHATLYWYQQILGQGPKLLIQFQNNGVVDDSQLPKDRFSAERLKGVDSTLKIQPAKLEDSAVYLCASSLVRLAGTGELFFGEGSRLTVL.

The chain uses TRBV5-1 and TRBJ2-4; D possibly corresponds to TRBD2 (5 bases). The germline gives CDR1 SGHRS, CDR2 YFSETQ. V was clipped by 0 bases and J by 16 bases, with 20 bases between them. This CDR3 is 14 amino acids long. This CDR3 is CASSLEAGESRRYF. Here the CDR3 DNA reads TGCGCCAGCAGCTTGGAAGCCGGGGAGAGCCGTCGTTACTTC.

The V and J genes are TRBV29-1 and TRBJ2-3; TRBD2 matches 9 bases. J lost 6 bases, V lost 7 bases, and 14 bases had no gene match. The CDR3 has 15 amino acids. CDR1 is SQVTM, CDR2 ANQGSEA, per germline. This CDR3 reads CSAPNSGSAFDTQYF. CDR3 nucleotides: TGCAGCGCCCCCAATAGCGGGAGTGCATTTGATACGCAGTATTTT.

The V and J genes are TRBV19 and TRBJ2-1; D is undetermined. Trimming took off 2 bases at V and 3 bases at J, with 11 bases between the two ends. CDR1 is LNHDA, CDR2 SQIVND, per germline (reference sequence). The CDR3 totals 15 residues. The chain's CDR3 is CASSIRFLSYNEQFF. The CDR3 DNA sequence: TGTGCCAGTAGTATACGATTTTTAAGCTACAATGAGCAGTTCTTC.